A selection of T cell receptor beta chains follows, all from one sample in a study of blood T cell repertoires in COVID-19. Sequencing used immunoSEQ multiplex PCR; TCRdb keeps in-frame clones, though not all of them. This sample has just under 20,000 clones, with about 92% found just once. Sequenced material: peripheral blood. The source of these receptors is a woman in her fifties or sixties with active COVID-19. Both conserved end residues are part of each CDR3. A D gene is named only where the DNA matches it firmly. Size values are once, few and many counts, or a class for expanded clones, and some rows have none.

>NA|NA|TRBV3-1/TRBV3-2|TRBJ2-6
TGTGCCAGCAGCCTTTTTTGGGGGGAGTCCGGGGCCAACGTCCTGACTTTC
CASSLFWGESGANVLTF
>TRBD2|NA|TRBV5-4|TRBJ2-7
TGTGCCAGCAGCTTCGCGGGAGTGTACGAGCAGTACTTC
CASSFAGVYEQYF
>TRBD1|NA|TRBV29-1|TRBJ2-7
TGCAGCGCGATACAGGGGACGGGGGAGCAGTACTTC
CSAIQGTGEQYF
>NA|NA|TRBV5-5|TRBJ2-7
TGTGCCAGCAGCCGAGGCGACTATCAGAGCTCCTACGAGCAGTACTTC
CASSRGDYQSSYEQYF
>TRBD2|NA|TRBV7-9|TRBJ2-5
TGTGCCAGCAGCTTAGAGGGGACTAGCCACGAGACCCAGTACTTC
CASSLEGTSHETQYF
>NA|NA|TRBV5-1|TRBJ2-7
TGCGCCAGCAGCTTGTCTCAGGGGCTTACCTACGAGCAGTACTTC
CASSLSQGLTYEQYF
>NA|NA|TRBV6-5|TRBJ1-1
TGTGCCAGCAGTCCACGGACGGGAAACACTGAAGCTTTCTTT
CASSPRTGNTEAFF
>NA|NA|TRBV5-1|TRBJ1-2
TGCGCCAGCAGCTTGGAAGGGAGCGGCTACACCTTC
CASSLEGSGYTF
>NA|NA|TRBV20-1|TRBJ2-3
TGCAGTGCTCGGGTGACAGATACGCAGTATTTT
CSARVTDTQYF
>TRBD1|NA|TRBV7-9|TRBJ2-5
TGTGCCAGCAGCCCTTGGACAGGCGATAGGGGGGAGACCCAGTACTTC
CASSPWTGDRGETQYF
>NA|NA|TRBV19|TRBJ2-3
TGTGCCAGTAGTTACGGGGCGGCGGGAACAGATACGCAGTATTTT
CASSYGAAGTDTQYF
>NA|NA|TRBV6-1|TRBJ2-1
TGTGCCAGCAGTGAAGACCGAGTAGACAATGAGCAGTTCTTC
CASSEDRVDNEQFF
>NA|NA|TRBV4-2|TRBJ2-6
TGTGCCAGCAGCCACTCCCGAGGGTCTGGGGCCAACGTCCTGACTTTC
CASSHSRGSGANVLTF
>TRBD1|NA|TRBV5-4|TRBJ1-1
TGTGCCAGCAGGAAAGAAGGACAGGGGTCTGAAGCTTTCTTT
CASRKEGQGSEAFF
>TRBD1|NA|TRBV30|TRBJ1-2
TGTGCCTGGAGTGTCGGACAGGGGGTTAGCTATGGCTACACCTTC
CAWSVGQGVSYGYTF
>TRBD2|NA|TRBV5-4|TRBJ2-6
TGTGCCAGCAGCCGGTCGCGGGGGGCTGGGGCCAACGTCCTGACTTTC
CASSRSRGAGANVLTF
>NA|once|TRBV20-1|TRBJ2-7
TGCAGTGCTAGATTCGGCTACGAGCAGTACTTC
CSARFGYEQYF
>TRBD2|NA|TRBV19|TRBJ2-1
TGTGCCAGTACGGGGGGACTAGCGGGCTCCTACAATGAGCAGTTCTTC
CASTGGLAGSYNEQFF
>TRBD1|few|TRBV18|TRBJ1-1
TGTGCCAGCTCATCAAACAGGGGTCCTGAAGCTTTCTTT
CASSSNRGPEAFF
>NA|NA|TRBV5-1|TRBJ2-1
TGCGCCAGCAGCTCAACCGGGACTGGTAGCTCCTACAATGAGCAGTTCTTC
CASSSTGTGSSYNEQFF
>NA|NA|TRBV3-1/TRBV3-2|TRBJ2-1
TGTGCCAGCAGCCAAGAAACCCTAACCTACAATGAGCAGTTCTTC
CASSQETLTYNEQFF
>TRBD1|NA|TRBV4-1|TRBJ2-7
TGCGCCAGCAGCCAGACCGGGACAGGGGTCTACGAGCAGTACTTC
CASSQTGTGVYEQYF
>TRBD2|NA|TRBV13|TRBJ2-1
TGTGCCAGCAGCTCACCCACCGGGACTAGCGGGAGAATGTGGAATGAGCAGTTCTTC
CASSSPTGTSGRMWNEQFF
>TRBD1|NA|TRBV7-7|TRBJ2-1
TGTGCTAGCAGCTTAGCCGGGACAGGGGGTAATGAGCAGTTCTTC
CASSLAGTGGNEQFF
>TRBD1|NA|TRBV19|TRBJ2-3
TGTGCCAGTACTCCGGGACAGAGGGGCAGCACAGATACGCAGTATTTT
CASTPGQRGSTDTQYF
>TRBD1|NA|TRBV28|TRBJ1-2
TGTGCCAGCAGTCGGCGGGACAGGGTTTATGGCTACACCTTC
CASSRRDRVYGYTF
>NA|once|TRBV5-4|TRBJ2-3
TGTGCCAGCAGCTCTAGGGCTCTTGACTACTCCATCACAGATACGCAGTATTTT
CASSSRALDYSITDTQYF
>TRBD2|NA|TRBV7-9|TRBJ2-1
TGTGCCAGCAGCTTAGCACTAGCGGGAACCTACAATGAGCAGTTCTTC
CASSLALAGTYNEQFF
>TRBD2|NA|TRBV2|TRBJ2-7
TGTGCCAGCAGTGGGGGACTAGCGGGAGCCCACGAGCAGTACTTC
CASSGGLAGAHEQYF
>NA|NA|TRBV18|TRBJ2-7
TGTGCCAGCCAAGTTACAGGCTACGAGCAGTACTTC
CASQVTGYEQYF
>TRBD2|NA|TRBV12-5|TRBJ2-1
TGTGCTAGTGCCACGTCCCTAGCGGGAGGGATGCTGTTCTTC
CASATSLAGGMLFF
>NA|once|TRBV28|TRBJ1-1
TGTGCCAGCAGAACGGGGGGCGCGGTCAGCCCTGAAGCTTTCTTT
CASRTGGAVSPEAFF
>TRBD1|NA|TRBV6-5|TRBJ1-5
TGTGCCAGCAGACAGGGGGCGAATAATCAGCCCCAGCATTTT
CASRQGANNQPQHF
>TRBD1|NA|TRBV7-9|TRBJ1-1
TGTGCCAGCAGCTTGAGCTCTAGTCAGGGGGACACTGAAGCTTTCTTT
CASSLSSSQGDTEAFF
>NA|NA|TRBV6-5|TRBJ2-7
TGTGCCAGCAGGGTTGACAGAAGCTACGAGCAGTACTTC
CASRVDRSYEQYF
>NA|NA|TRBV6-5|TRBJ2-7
TGTGCCAGCAGTTACGGTGTCGGGGGCTCCTACGAGCAGTACTTC
CASSYGVGGSYEQYF
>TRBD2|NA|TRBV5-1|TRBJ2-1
TGCGCCAGCAGCTTAGACGCGGGAGAAAAGTTCTTC
CASSLDAGEKFF
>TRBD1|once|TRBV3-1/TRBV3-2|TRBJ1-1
TGTGCCAGCAGCCAAGGGACGACAGGGAGGAACACTGAAGCTTTCTTT
CASSQGTTGRNTEAFF